This TCR beta chain was identified during a study of spatial heterogeneity in lung cancer. Background on the study: A consistent excess of beta-chain over alpha-chain sequences was detected. Notes on the study in general: Tumors with more nonsynonymous mutations had more expanded intratumoral alpha and beta TCRs.

The time point was: sample taken at primary tumor resection. A total of 72 untreated early-stage non-small cell lung cancer patients served as donors. Trimming cost V 6 bases and J 10 bases, with 12 bases left between them. This CDR3 has 12 residues. Germline loops: CDR1 MDHEN, CDR2 SYDVKM. TCRdb used MiXCR to reprocess the 5' RACE reads, holding one entry per CDR3 protein. The sample shows some 23,000 distinct CDR3 sequences, approximately 9% of them seen only once. This clonotype qualifies as medium-sized. Its antigen is still unknown. V and J are TRBV28 and TRBJ1-4, with D tentatively TRBD1 (5 bases). This clonotype was sampled from a male donor with early-stage non-small cell lung cancer. This specimen was lung tumor tissue, taken at surgery. The CDR3 loop reads CASSPPRGKLFF. Here the CDR3 DNA reads TGTGCCAGCAGCCCGCCGAGGGGAAAACTGTTTTTT.